A selection of T cell receptor beta chains follows, all from one sample in a study of T cells in Graves' hyperthyroidism and ophthalmopathy. TCRdb fed the multiplex PCR reads into MiXCR, producing one record per CDR3 protein. The table lists over 700,000 distinct CDR3 sequences, about 19% of them singletons, with about a sixth in the top ten. The sample comprised blood. All receptors come from a woman between 50 and 59 years old with Graves' hyperthyroidism that later progressed to Graves' ophthalmopathy. CDR3s include the opening cysteine and the closing phenylalanine or tryptophan. Each record gives: J gene, D gene, V gene, clone size, CDR3 DNA, CDR3 protein. A D gene is named only where the DNA matches it firmly. A clone size is listed for some rows: how often the clone was seen (once, few, many), or a class if it is expanded.

>TRBJ2-2|-|TRBV4-1|few
TGCGCCAGCAGCCAAGCTGGGTCGCTCACCGGGGAGCTGTTTTTT
CASSQAGSLTGELFF
>TRBJ2-7|TRBD1|TRBV7-6|-
TGTGCCAGCAGCTTATTGGGACAGGGGAACTACGAGCAGTACTTC
CASSLLGQGNYEQYF
>TRBJ1-5|TRBD1|TRBV20-1|few
TGCAGTGCTAGAAGACAGGGAGGTCAGCCCCAGCATTTT
CSARRQGGQPQHF
>TRBJ2-6|-|TRBV12-3/TRBV12-4|few
TGTGCCAGCAGCCACAGTGGGGTTGGGGCCAACGTCCTGACTTTC
CASSHSGVGANVLTF
>TRBJ1-4|-|TRBV6-6|-
TGTGCCAGCAGTTACTCGAAGGGGGTGAGAGAGGAAAAACTGTTTTTT
CASSYSKGVREEKLFF
>TRBJ2-3|TRBD2|TRBV12-3/TRBV12-4|many
TGTGCCAGCAGTCCGACTAGCGGGTACACAGATACGCAGTATTTT
CASSPTSGYTDTQYF
>TRBJ2-7|-|TRBV6-1|-
TGTGCCAGCAGCCTAACAGGGCGCGAGCAGTACTTC
CASSLTGREQYF
>TRBJ1-2|-|TRBV6-1|many
TGTGCCAGCAGTAGTACAGGGTGGATTAACTATGGCTACACCTTC
CASSSTGWINYGYTF
>TRBJ1-4|-|TRBV7-9|-
TGTGCCAGCAGCCCCCATGAAACAACTAATGAAAAACTGTTTTTT
CASSPHETTNEKLFF
>TRBJ2-1|-|TRBV12-3/TRBV12-4|many
TGTGCCAGCAGTGAGAGACAGGCCCCCCACAATGAGCAGTTCTTC
CASSERQAPHNEQFF
>TRBJ1-1|-|TRBV6-1|-
TGTGCCAGTCGTCAGGTCATGAACACTGAAGCTTTCTTT
CASRQVMNTEAFF
>TRBJ1-4|TRBD1|TRBV12-3/TRBV12-4|few
TGTGCCAGCAGTTTAGGGCGACAGGGGGGTGGCACTAATGAAAAACTGTTTTTT
CASSLGRQGGGTNEKLFF
>TRBJ1-3|TRBD1|TRBV9|few
TGTGCCAGCAGCGTCCAGACAGGGACCAACTCTGGAAACACCATATATTTT
CASSVQTGTNSGNTIYF
>TRBJ2-4|-|TRBV12-3/TRBV12-4|-
TGTGCCAGCAGTTTATTAGCCAAAAACATTCAGTACTTC
CASSLLAKNIQYF
>TRBJ1-1|-|TRBV9|few
TGTGCCAGCAGCCTCGATCAGGGTTCTATTTCAAACACTGAAGCTTTCTTT
CASSLDQGSISNTEAFF
>TRBJ1-6|TRBD1|TRBV9|few
TGTGCCAGCAGCGTACGCGGAACAGGGGGCTTGAATTCACCCCTCCACTTT
CASSVRGTGGLNSPLHF
>TRBJ2-5|-|TRBV20-1|many
TGCAGTGCTGGGCTTCCGGGGCGGCAAGAGACCCAGTACTTC
CSAGLPGRQETQYF
>TRBJ1-3|TRBD1|TRBV7-7|-
TGTGCTAGCAGCCCCGGGACAGGCCTTATCTCTGGAAACACCATATATTTT
CASSPGTGLISGNTIYF
>TRBJ1-1|TRBD1|TRBV3-1|-
TGTGCCAGCAGCCAGAGGGGACAGGGAACTTTCTTT
CASSQRGQGTFF
>TRBJ1-1|-|TRBV9|few
TGTGCCAGCAGCGTAGTGGCGGGGAGGGACACTGAAGCTTTCTTT
CASSVVAGRDTEAFF
>TRBJ2-3|TRBD2|TRBV6-1|many
TGTGCCAGCAGCAGACTAGCGGGGGGAAGGGCAGATACGCAGTATTTT
CASSRLAGGRADTQYF
>TRBJ2-7|-|TRBV5-1|-
TGCGCCAGCAGCTTGGCCGGAAACTACGAGCAGTACTTC
CASSLAGNYEQYF
>TRBJ2-3|TRBD2|TRBV6-1|many
TGTGCCAACTCACGGACTAGCGGGACCCCAGATACGCAGTATTTT
CANSRTSGTPDTQYF
>TRBJ1-2|-|TRBV4-2|many
TGTGCCAGCAGCCAAACTACGGATGCCTATGGCTACACCTTC
CASSQTTDAYGYTF
>TRBJ1-1|-|TRBV7-9|-
TGTGCCAGCAGCTTAGCGCTGGGACAAAAAATGAACACTGAAGCTTTCTTT
CASSLALGQKMNTEAFF
>TRBJ1-5|-|TRBV6-1|few
TGTGCCAGCAGTGAATTAAGAAACGTCGGCAATCAGCCCCAGCATTTT
CASSELRNVGNQPQHF
>TRBJ1-1|-|TRBV19|few
TGTGCCAGTAGTATCGCACGGGGGAGGGGAGGGGGCACTGAAGCTTTCTTT
CASSIARGRGGGTEAFF
>TRBJ2-5|-|TRBV7-9|many
TGTGCCAGCAGCTCAGCCTTAAGATGGTTGAAGGGCCAAGAGACCCAGTACTTC
CASSSALRWLKGQETQYF
>TRBJ2-1|TRBD1|TRBV19|few
TGTGCCAGTAGTATCCGGGACAGGGGACGTGAGCAGTTCTTC
CASSIRDRGREQFF
>TRBJ2-5|TRBD2|TRBV5-5|-
TGTGCCAGCAGTGAAGCGCAAGTAGCGGGGGACCGGGAGACCCAGTACTTC
CASSEAQVAGDRETQYF
>TRBJ1-2|-|TRBV19|many
TGTGCCAGTAGCCAGGCACGGGGGGAAGCCTATGGCTACACCTTC
CASSQARGEAYGYTF
>TRBJ2-1|TRBD2|TRBV5-1|many
TGCGCCAGCAGTTGGACTAGCGGGGGCCCCAATGAGCAGTTCTTC
CASSWTSGGPNEQFF
>TRBJ2-2|-|TRBV20-1|many
TGCAGTGCTATTTACCCCCTGTCCGGGGAGCTGTTTTTT
CSAIYPLSGELFF
>TRBJ2-7|-|TRBV20-1|-
TGCAGTGCTGGGAGGCGGCCCGAGGAGCAGTACTTC
CSAGRRPEEQYF
>TRBJ1-3|TRBD1|TRBV10-3|few
TGTGCCATCAGTGAGTCGACAGGGGGAGTTTTGAAATCTGGAAACACCATATATTTT
CAISESTGGVLKSGNTIYF
>TRBJ1-6|-|TRBV15|-
TGTGCCACCAAAGATGGCTCCTATAATTCACCCCTCCACTTT
CATKDGSYNSPLHF
>TRBJ2-3|-|TRBV5-6|-
TGTGCCAGCAGCCAAGAGGGACATTCCACAGATACGCAGTATTTT
CASSQEGHSTDTQYF
>TRBJ1-5|-|TRBV12-3/TRBV12-4|-
TGTGCCAGCAGATTTAGCAGGGAGGGTTATCAGCCCCAGCATTTT
CASRFSREGYQPQHF
>TRBJ1-1|-|TRBV6-5|many
TGTGCCAGCAGTTACAGGGGCGCTCACACTGAAGCTTTCTTT
CASSYRGAHTEAFF
>TRBJ1-5|-|TRBV29-1|many
TGCAGCGTTGGAAACAGCGCCTATAGCAATCAGCCCCAGCATTTT
CSVGNSAYSNQPQHF
>TRBJ2-2|-|TRBV5-4|-
TGTGCCAGCAGCTTGAGGTTATCGAACACCGGGGAGCTGTTTTTT
CASSLRLSNTGELFF
>TRBJ2-7|-|TRBV27|-
TGTGCCAGCAGTTCCCGGGACAACACCTACAAGCAGTACTTC
CASSSRDNTYKQYF
>TRBJ1-5|-|TRBV20-1|many
TGCAGTGCTAGAGGACCCCAGGGAAAACAGCCCCAGCATTTT
CSARGPQGKQPQHF
>TRBJ2-1|TRBD2|TRBV4-1|-
TGCGCCAGCAGCCAAGATCCTAGCGGGGGCTCCTACAATGAGCAGTTCTTC
CASSQDPSGGSYNEQFF
>TRBJ2-5|TRBD2|TRBV11-2|-
TGTGCCAGCAGCCCTAGCGGGGGGGCCCTCCAAGAGACCCAGTACTTC
CASSPSGGALQETQYF
>TRBJ1-1|-|TRBV7-2|-
TGTGCCAGCAGCTTAGCGATGGGGCGGTACACTGAGGCTTTCTTT
CASSLAMGRYTEAFF
>TRBJ2-1|-|TRBV11-2|many
TGTGCCAGCAGCTTAGATCAGGCTAGTGGGAATGAGCAGTTCTTC
CASSLDQASGNEQFF
>TRBJ2-7|TRBD1|TRBV5-6|few
TGTGCCAGCAGCTTCGGGACAGGGGACCACGAGCAGTACTTC
CASSFGTGDHEQYF
>TRBJ1-1|-|TRBV7-8|-
TGTGCCAGCAGCTGGGCCTACCGGGACAACACTGAAGCTTTCTTT
CASSWAYRDNTEAFF